This T cell receptor beta chain came from a study of shared clonotypes between healthy human individuals. The repertoire was sequenced with immunoSEQ multiplex PCR; TCRdb's copy has only in-frame clones and lacks some. The sample shows about 300,000 clones, roughly 70% of them seen only once. To note about this clone: No antigen is known for it.

General observations from the study: Larger richness was generally estimated for naive than memory subsets.

The investigators split CD4+ cells into a CD45RA+ naive subset and a CD45RA-negative memory subset. This CDR3 has 17 residues. From germline, CDR1 is MNHNS and CDR2 SASEGT. Trimming stripped 2 bases from V and 6 bases from J, with 22 bases between. The genes are TRBV6-1 and TRBJ1-2; D possibly corresponds to TRBD1 (5 bases). The source material was memory CD4+ T cells sorted from blood. Subset denoted: CD45RA-negative fraction. The sequence derives from a young man in good health. CDR3 sequence reads: CASSESTAGARVNGYTF. CDR3 in DNA: TGTGCCAGCAGTGAATCCACCGCCGGGGCGCGGGTGAATGGCTACACCTTC.